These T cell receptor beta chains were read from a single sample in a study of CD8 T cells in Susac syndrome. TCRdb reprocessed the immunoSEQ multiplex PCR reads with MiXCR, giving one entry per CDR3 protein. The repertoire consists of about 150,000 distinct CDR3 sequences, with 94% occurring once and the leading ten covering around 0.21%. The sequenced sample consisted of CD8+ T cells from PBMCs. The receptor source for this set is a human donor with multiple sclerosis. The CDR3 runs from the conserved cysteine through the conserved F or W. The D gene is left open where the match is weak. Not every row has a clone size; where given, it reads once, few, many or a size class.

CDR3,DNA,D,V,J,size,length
CASSPRDRQETQYF,TGTGCCAGCAGTCCCAGGGACAGGCAAGAGACCCAGTACTTC,TRBD1,TRBV28,TRBJ2-5,NA,14
CASSAGTRDVNEQFF,TGTGCCAGCAGCGCCGGGACTAGGGATGTTAATGAGCAGTTCTTC,TRBD2,TRBV6-2/TRBV6-3,TRBJ2-1,once,15
CATSRDRDNEQFF,TGTGCCACCAGCAGAGATCGCGACAATGAGCAGTTCTTC,NA,TRBV15,TRBJ2-1,NA,13
CASSSHGGGLNYGYTF,TGTGCCAGCAGTTCCCACGGGGGGGGACTCAACTATGGCTACACCTTC,NA,TRBV6-5,TRBJ1-2,NA,16
CSAYSGDGYEQFF,TGCAGTGCTTATAGCGGGGACGGGTATGAGCAGTTCTTC,TRBD2,TRBV20-1,TRBJ2-1,once,13
CSAPLGNEQFF,TGCAGTGCCCCTCTGGGCAATGAGCAGTTCTTC,NA,TRBV20-1,TRBJ2-1,once,11
CASILPGQGAGEQYF,TGTGCCAGCATACTCCCGGGACAGGGGGCTGGGGAGCAGTACTTC,TRBD1,TRBV7-9,TRBJ2-7,NA,15
CASSFPPDKTEAFF,TGTGCCAGCAGTTTCCCTCCGGACAAGACTGAAGCTTTCTTT,NA,TRBV12-3/TRBV12-4,TRBJ1-1,NA,14
CASKGGGWAEAFF,TGTGCCAGCAAAGGCGGGGGATGGGCTGAAGCTTTCTTT,NA,TRBV2,TRBJ1-1,NA,13
CASSAPRLAKDTQYF,TGTGCCAGCAGTGCCCCGAGACTAGCCAAAGATACGCAGTATTTT,TRBD2,TRBV6-1,TRBJ2-3,few,15
CATKARGFSPYEQYF,TGTGCCACCAAGGCCCGGGGTTTCAGCCCCTACGAGCAGTACTTC,NA,TRBV19,TRBJ2-7,once,15
CSVDPSGGADTQYF,TGCAGCGTTGATCCGTCAGGGGGGGCAGATACGCAGTATTTT,NA,TRBV29-1,TRBJ2-3,NA,14
CSARIPLAGGLQETQYF,TGCAGTGCTAGAATTCCACTAGCGGGGGGCCTTCAAGAGACCCAGTACTTC,TRBD2,TRBV20-1,TRBJ2-5,NA,17
CASSPRAGAQETQYF,TGTGCCAGCAGCCCCCGGGCAGGCGCACAAGAGACCCAGTACTTC,NA,TRBV14,TRBJ2-5,NA,15
CASSIRDRAEAFF,TGTGCCAGCAGTATCCGGGACAGGGCTGAAGCTTTCTTT,TRBD1,TRBV12-3/TRBV12-4,TRBJ1-1,NA,13
CSALLTGTSGYTF,TGCAGCGCCCTACTGACAGGGACCTCTGGCTACACCTTC,TRBD1,TRBV29-1,TRBJ1-2,NA,13
CSVETDGTSYQETQYF,TGCAGCGTTGAAACCGACGGGACATCGTACCAAGAGACCCAGTACTTC,NA,TRBV29-1,TRBJ2-5,once,16
CASSPGTGEIGNQPQHF,TGTGCCAGCAGTCCCGGGACAGGGGAGATCGGCAATCAGCCCCAGCATTTT,TRBD1,TRBV2,TRBJ1-5,NA,17
CATSEGTADYEQYF,TGTGCCACCAGCGAAGGGACAGCGGACTACGAGCAGTACTTC,TRBD1,TRBV15,TRBJ2-7,NA,14
CASSLGSSPLHF,TGTGCCAGCAGCTTGGGGTCTTCACCCCTCCACTTT,NA,TRBV7-9,TRBJ1-6,few,12
CASTLGPPVSSYNEQFF,TGTGCCAGCACTCTAGGGCCACCGGTAAGCTCCTACAATGAGCAGTTCTTC,NA,TRBV6-1,TRBJ2-1,NA,17
CASSYSEGGNTEAFF,TGTGCCAGCAGTTACTCGGAGGGGGGGAACACTGAAGCTTTCTTT,NA,TRBV6-6,TRBJ1-1,NA,15
CATSTSGQLNEKLFF,TGTGCCACCAGCACCTCGGGACAGCTTAATGAAAAACTGTTTTTT,TRBD1,TRBV15,TRBJ1-4,NA,15
CATSRDLGVDEQYF,TGTGCCACCAGCAGAGACCTAGGGGTGGACGAGCAGTACTTC,NA,TRBV15,TRBJ2-7,NA,14
CASSLGHPPEQYF,TGTGCCAGCAGCTTAGGCCATCCTCCCGAGCAGTACTTC,NA,TRBV7-8,TRBJ2-7,NA,13
CRPYEQYF,TGCAGGCCCTACGAGCAGTACTTC,NA,TRBV20-1,TRBJ2-7,once,8
CASSAQGAGTEAFF,TGTGCCAGCAGTGCACAGGGGGCCGGAACTGAAGCTTTCTTT,TRBD1,TRBV28,TRBJ1-1,NA,14
CASTLNGGRYSNQPQHF,TGTGCCAGTACCCTTAACGGAGGACGCTATAGCAATCAGCCCCAGCATTTT,NA,TRBV19,TRBJ1-5,once,17
CASSSGQVGFQETQYF,TGTGCCAGCAGCTCAGGACAGGTGGGATTCCAAGAGACCCAGTACTTC,TRBD1,TRBV7-3,TRBJ2-5,once,16
CAWSMGGSYNEQFF,TGTGCCTGGAGTATGGGGGGGTCATACAATGAGCAGTTCTTC,TRBD2,TRBV30,TRBJ2-1,NA,14
CASSFGSEQFF,TGTGCCAGCAGTTTCGGGAGTGAGCAGTTCTTC,NA,TRBV12-3/TRBV12-4,TRBJ2-1,NA,11
CASSGPGQGPYEQYF,TGTGCCAGCAGCGGGCCGGGACAGGGCCCCTACGAGCAGTACTTC,TRBD1,TRBV9,TRBJ2-7,few,15
CASSPFRDMDIQYF,TGTGCCAGCTCACCTTTCAGGGATATGGACATTCAGTACTTC,NA,TRBV18,TRBJ2-4,NA,14
CASSLRGATNTGELFF,TGTGCCAGCAGCTTACGGGGGGCCACGAACACCGGGGAGCTGTTTTTT,NA,TRBV7-3,TRBJ2-2,NA,16
CASSLAQGLTDTQYF,TGCGCCAGCAGCTTGGCACAGGGTTTAACAGATACGCAGTATTTT,NA,TRBV5-1,TRBJ2-3,NA,15
CASIAGQGGRETQYF,TGTGCCAGCATCGCGGGACAGGGAGGTCGGGAGACCCAGTACTTC,TRBD1,TRBV2,TRBJ2-5,NA,15
CASSSNDRTAYEQYF,TGTGCCAGCAGTTCGAACGACCGGACAGCCTACGAGCAGTACTTC,NA,TRBV7-9,TRBJ2-7,NA,15
CATSRRLVAADTQYF,TGTGCCACCAGCAGAAGACTAGTGGCGGCGGATACGCAGTATTTT,NA,TRBV15,TRBJ2-3,NA,15
CASYREEYGYTF,TGTGCCAGCTACAGGGAAGAGTATGGCTACACCTTC,NA,TRBV9,TRBJ1-2,NA,12
CASSHHGGDSTDTQYF,TGTGCCAGCAGCCATCATGGCGGGGATAGCACAGATACGCAGTATTTT,NA,TRBV3-1,TRBJ2-3,NA,16
CSVPQGKWVTDTQYF,TGCAGCGTTCCTCAGGGGAAATGGGTCACAGATACGCAGTATTTT,NA,TRBV29-1,TRBJ2-3,once,15
CASSQEGRPNYGYTF,TGCGCCAGCAGCCAAGAAGGCCGACCGAACTATGGCTACACCTTC,NA,TRBV4-3,TRBJ1-2,NA,15
CAWSVGSRGRNTEAFF,TGTGCCTGGAGTGTAGGCTCCAGGGGAAGGAACACTGAAGCTTTCTTT,NA,TRBV30,TRBJ1-1,NA,16
CASSVGEKLNTEAFF,TGTGCCAGCAGCGTAGGAGAGAAACTGAACACTGAAGCTTTCTTT,NA,TRBV9,TRBJ1-1,NA,15
CASSGGQPQHF,TGTGCCAGCAGCGGCGGCCAGCCCCAGCATTTT,NA,TRBV7-2,TRBJ1-5,few,11
CASTAGPYGYTF,TGTGCCAGCACTGCCGGCCCTTATGGCTACACCTTC,NA,TRBV2,TRBJ1-2,NA,12
CASSVGQGYSEQYF,TGTGCCAGCAGCGTGGGACAGGGGTATAGCGAGCAGTACTTC,TRBD1,TRBV9,TRBJ2-7,once,14
CSVEEGQAYEQYF,TGCAGCGTTGAAGAGGGGCAAGCCTACGAGCAGTACTTC,NA,TRBV29-1,TRBJ2-7,NA,13
CASSINRGDYEQYF,TGTGCCAGCAGCATTAACAGGGGAGACTACGAGCAGTACTTC,TRBD1,TRBV11-2,TRBJ2-7,NA,14
CSVPKRTGELFF,TGCAGCGTTCCTAAGAGGACCGGGGAGCTGTTTTTT,NA,TRBV29-1,TRBJ2-2,NA,12
CATSRAWGQGASEAFF,TGTGCCACCAGCAGAGCCTGGGGACAGGGGGCATCTGAAGCTTTCTTT,TRBD1,TRBV15,TRBJ1-1,NA,16
CASSLSLTGVGGDEQFF,TGTGCCAGCAGTTTATCGCTCACAGGGGTTGGGGGCGATGAGCAGTTCTTC,TRBD1,TRBV28,TRBJ2-1,NA,17
CASSPPPGTGPSGANVLTF,TGTGCCAGCAGCCCTCCCCCCGGGACAGGGCCCTCTGGGGCCAACGTCCTGACTTTC,TRBD1,TRBV3-1,TRBJ2-6,NA,19
CASRPLTLFF,TGTGCCAGTAGACCGCTTACGCTGTTTTTT,NA,TRBV19,TRBJ1-4,NA,10
CASRRGGAADTQYF,TGTGCCAGCAGACGCGGGGGGGCTGCAGATACGCAGTATTTT,TRBD2,TRBV6-2/TRBV6-3,TRBJ2-3,NA,14